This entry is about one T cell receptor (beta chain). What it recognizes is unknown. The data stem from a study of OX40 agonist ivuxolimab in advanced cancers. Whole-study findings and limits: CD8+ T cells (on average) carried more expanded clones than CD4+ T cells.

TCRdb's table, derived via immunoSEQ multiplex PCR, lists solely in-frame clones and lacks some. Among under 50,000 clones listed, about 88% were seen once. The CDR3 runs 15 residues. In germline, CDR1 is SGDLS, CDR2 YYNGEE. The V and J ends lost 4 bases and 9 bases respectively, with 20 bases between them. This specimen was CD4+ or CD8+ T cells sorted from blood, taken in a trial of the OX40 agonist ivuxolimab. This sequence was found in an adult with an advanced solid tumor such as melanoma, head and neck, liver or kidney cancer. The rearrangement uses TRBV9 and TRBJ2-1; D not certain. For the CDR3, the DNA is TGTGCCAGCAGCCAAAGCAGCCAAAAAGAGCGTGAGCAGTTCTTC. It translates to CASSQSSQKEREQFF.